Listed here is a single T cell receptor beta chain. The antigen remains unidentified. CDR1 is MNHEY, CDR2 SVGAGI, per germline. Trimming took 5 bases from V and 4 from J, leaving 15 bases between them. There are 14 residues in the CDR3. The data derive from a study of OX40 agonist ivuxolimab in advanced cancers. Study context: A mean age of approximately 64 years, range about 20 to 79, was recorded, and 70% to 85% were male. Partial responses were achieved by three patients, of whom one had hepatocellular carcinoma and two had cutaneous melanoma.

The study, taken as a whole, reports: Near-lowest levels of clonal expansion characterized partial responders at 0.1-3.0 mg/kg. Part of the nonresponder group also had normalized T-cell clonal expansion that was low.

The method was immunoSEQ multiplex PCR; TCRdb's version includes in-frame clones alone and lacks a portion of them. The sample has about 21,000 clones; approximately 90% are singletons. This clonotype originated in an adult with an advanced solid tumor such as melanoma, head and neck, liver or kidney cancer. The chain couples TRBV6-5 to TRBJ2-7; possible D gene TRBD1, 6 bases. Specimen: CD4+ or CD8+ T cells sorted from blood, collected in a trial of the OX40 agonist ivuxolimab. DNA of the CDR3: TGTGCCAGCAGTCCCCTGGGACATCCTTACGAGCAGTACTTC. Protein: CASSPLGHPYEQYF.